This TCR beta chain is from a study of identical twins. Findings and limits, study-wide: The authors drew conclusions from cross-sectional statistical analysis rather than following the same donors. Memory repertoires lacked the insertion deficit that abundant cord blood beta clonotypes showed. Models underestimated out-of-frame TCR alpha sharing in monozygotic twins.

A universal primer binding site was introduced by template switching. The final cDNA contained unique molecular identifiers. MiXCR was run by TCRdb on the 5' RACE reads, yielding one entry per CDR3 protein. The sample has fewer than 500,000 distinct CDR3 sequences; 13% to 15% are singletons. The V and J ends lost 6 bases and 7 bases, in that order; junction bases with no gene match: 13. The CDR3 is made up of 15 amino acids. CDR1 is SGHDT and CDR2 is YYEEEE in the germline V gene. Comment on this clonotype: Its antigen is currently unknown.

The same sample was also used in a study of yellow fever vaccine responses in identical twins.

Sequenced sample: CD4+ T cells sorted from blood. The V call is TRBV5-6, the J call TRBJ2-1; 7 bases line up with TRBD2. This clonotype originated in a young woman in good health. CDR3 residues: CASIMGSGIGNEQFF. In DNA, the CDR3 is TGTGCCAGCATCATGGGGAGCGGGATCGGAAATGAGCAGTTCTTC.